This TCR beta chain was captured by sequencing in a study of shared clonotypes between healthy human individuals. The CDR3 spans 15 residues. The V end was cut by 4 bases, the J end by 9 bases, with 19 bases between. The germline V gene encodes CDR1 MGHRA and CDR2 YSYEKL. How the authors handled the data: Sequence data from immunoSEQ were junction-only and lacked quality scores; consequently, filtering differed. Sequencing was performed with immunoSEQ multiplex PCR; in TCRdb, only in-frame clones are kept and a portion is missing. For V, J and clone size, that table is used; D and trimming come from the DNA. The table lists about 2.1 million clones, 93% of them singletons. The naive CD8 subset, CD45RO-negative cells positively selected for CCR7, excluded terminally differentiated effector memory CD45RA+ cells.

The TCR comes from a man between 18 and 35 years old in good health. Some clones in this sample may be carry-over from other donors' samples. The material sequenced was naive CD8+ T cells from PBMCs. V usage is TRBV4-1 and J usage is TRBJ2-1; TRBD2 is a possible D gene (6 bases). In DNA, the CDR3 is TGCGCCAGCAGCCCCCGGGCTAGCGAGGCGGGTGAGCAGTTCTTC. Its translation is CASSPRASEAGEQFF.